The next 2 T cell receptor beta chains were all read from a single sample in a study of T cell changes during pregnancy in multiple sclerosis. Clones were sequenced by immunoSEQ multiplex PCR, and TCRdb holds only the in-frame ones, with some missing. The table records roughly 32,000 clones, 80% to 90% of them present only once. The input for sequencing was CD8+ T cells from peripheral blood mononuclear cells, taken in the third trimester of pregnancy. Every receptor here comes from a female donor with multiple sclerosis, enrolled in a pregnancy study.

The chain uses TRBV2 and TRBJ2-3; perhaps TRBD2 as D (5 bases). The CDR3 is 16 amino acids. Deletions cut 4 bases from V and 2 bases from J, with 16 bases between. Germline lookup yields CDR1 SNHLY and CDR2 FYNNEI. CDR3 sequence (DNA): TGTGCCAGCAGTGTGACGGCGGGCGTATACACAGATACGCAGTATTTT. Amino acids: CASSVTAGVYTDTQYF.

The V and J genes are TRBV7-6 and TRBJ2-7, with 10 bases matching TRBD1. Trimming cost V 4 bases and J 5 bases; bases outside gene matches: 8. The germline CDR1 and CDR2 sequences are SGHVS and FNYEAQ. The CDR3 consists of 15 residues. CDR3 in amino acids: CASSSDRTGGDEQYF. The CDR3 region has the DNA TGTGCCAGCAGCTCCGATAGGACAGGGGGGGACGAGCAGTACTTC. Looking up the rest from reference TRBV7-6 and TRBJ2-7 gives the full variable domain: GAGVSQSPRYKVTKRGQDVALRCDPISGHVSLYWYRQALGQGPEFLTYFNYEAQQDKSGLPNDRFSAERPEGSISTLTIQRTEQRDSAMYRCASSSDRTGGDEQYFGPGTRLTVT.